This passage covers 5 T cell receptor beta chains from one sample sequenced in a study of blood T cell repertoires in COVID-19. Sequenced by immunoSEQ multiplex PCR; TCRdb stores in-frame clones only, minus some. The sample lists around 130,000 clones; around nine tenths were seen once. The specimen sequenced was peripheral blood. The receptors were sampled from a man aged 55 to 70 with COVID-19, enrolled during active disease.

V usage is TRBV3-1 (or the pseudogene TRBV3-2) and J usage is TRBJ1-2; D is perhaps TRBD1 (6 bases). Trimming took 1 base from V and 8 from J, leaving 11 bases between them. Per germline, CDR1 LGHDT and CDR2 YNNKEL (reference sequence). This CDR3 has 13 residues. The CDR3 DNA reads as TGTGCCAGCAGCCAAGTCCAGACAGGCGGCTACACCTTC. Its protein product is CASSQVQTGGYTF.

The V gene is TRBV20-1, the J gene TRBJ2-1; no definite D call. V was trimmed by 3 bases and J by 6 bases, leaving 15 bases between them. The V gene's germline CDR1 is DFQATT and CDR2 SNEGSKA (reference sequence). This CDR3 comprises 14 residues. CDR3 loop: CSASRSLDANEQFF. Written as DNA, the CDR3 is TGCAGTGCTAGTAGGAGTCTAGACGCCAATGAGCAGTTCTTC.

The chain is built from TRBV29-1 and TRBJ2-7; D may be TRBD1 (6 bases). The CDR3 sequence is 13 residues long. The V gene lost 1 base and the J gene lost 2 bases, with 9 bases spanning the gap. Germline values: CDR1 SQVTM, CDR2 ANQGSEA. The CDR3 DNA reads TGCAGCGTTGAAGGGGACACCACCTACGAGCAGTACTTC. Translated: CSVEGDTTYEQYF.

This clone was seen once. The chain recombines TRBV6-5 with TRBJ1-5, with D possibly being TRBD1 (5 bases). The CDR3 consists of 14 residues. With 6 bases removed from V and 6 bases from J, the gap between germline ends came to 15 bases. Germline assignment: CDR1 MNHEY and CDR2 SVGAGI. This CDR3 reads CASRPGSGGQPQHF. The CDR3 bases are TGTGCCAGCAGACCCGGATCGGGGGGTCAGCCCCAGCATTTT.

V and J are TRBV19 and TRBJ1-2; D perhaps matches TRBD1 (6 bases). Germline V CDR1 and CDR2: LNHDA, SQIVND (reference sequence). This CDR3 contains 13 residues. Trimming shortened V by 4 bases and J by 0 bases, and 6 bases separated the two germline ends. The CDR3 reads CASSNRANYGYTF. The CDR3 DNA is TGTGCCAGTAGTAACAGGGCTAACTATGGCTACACCTTC.